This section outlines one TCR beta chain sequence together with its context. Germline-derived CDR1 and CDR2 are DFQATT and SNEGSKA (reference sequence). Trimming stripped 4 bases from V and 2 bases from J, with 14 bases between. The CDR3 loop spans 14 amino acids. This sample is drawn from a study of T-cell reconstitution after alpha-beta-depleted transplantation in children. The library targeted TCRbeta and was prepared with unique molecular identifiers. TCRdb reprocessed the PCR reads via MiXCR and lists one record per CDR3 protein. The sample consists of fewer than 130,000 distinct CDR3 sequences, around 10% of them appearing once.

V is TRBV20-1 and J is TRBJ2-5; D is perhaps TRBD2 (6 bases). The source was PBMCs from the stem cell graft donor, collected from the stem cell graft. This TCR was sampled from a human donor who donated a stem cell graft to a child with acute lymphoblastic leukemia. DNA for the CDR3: TGCAGTGCTACGGACGGAGGGGCTCAAGAGACCCAGTACTTC. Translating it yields CSATDGGAQETQYF.